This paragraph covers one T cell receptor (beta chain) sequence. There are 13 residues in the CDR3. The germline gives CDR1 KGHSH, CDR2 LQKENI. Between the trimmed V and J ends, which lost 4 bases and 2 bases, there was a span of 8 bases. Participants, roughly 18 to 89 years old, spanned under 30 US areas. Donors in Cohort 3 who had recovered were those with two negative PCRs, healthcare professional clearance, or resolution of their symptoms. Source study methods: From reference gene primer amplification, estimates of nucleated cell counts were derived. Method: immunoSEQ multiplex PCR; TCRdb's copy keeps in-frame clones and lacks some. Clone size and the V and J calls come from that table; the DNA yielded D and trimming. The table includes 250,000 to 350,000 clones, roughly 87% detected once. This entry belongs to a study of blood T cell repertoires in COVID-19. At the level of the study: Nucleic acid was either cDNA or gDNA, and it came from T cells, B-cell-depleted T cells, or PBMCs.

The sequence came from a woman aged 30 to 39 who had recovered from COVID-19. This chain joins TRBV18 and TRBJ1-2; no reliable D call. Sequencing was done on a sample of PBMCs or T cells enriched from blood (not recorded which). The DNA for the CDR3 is TGTGCCAGCTCACTCGATCAGAACTATGGCTACACCTTC. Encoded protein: CASSLDQNYGYTF.